The 21 T cell receptor beta chains below all came from one sample that was sequenced in a study of shared clonotypes between healthy human individuals. The repertoire was sequenced with immunoSEQ multiplex PCR; TCRdb's copy has only in-frame clones and lacks some. Here the sample spans over a million clones, about 96% being singletons. Input material: naive CD4+ T cells sorted from blood. Subset of the sample: CD45RA+ positively selected. The receptors come from a man aged 25 to 40 in good health.

The V gene is TRBV10-3, the J gene TRBJ2-3; weak D call: TRBD2 (7 bases). CDR1 ENHRY and CDR2 SYGVKD come from the germline V gene. This CDR3 is 15 amino acids long. Deletions cut 6 bases from V and 3 bases from J, with 16 bases between. CDR3 nucleotides: TGTGCCATCAGCCAAGGGAGGGGGGAAACAGATACGCAGTATTTT. Protein: CAISQGRGETDTQYF.

This chain links TRBV27 with TRBJ2-3, with 7 nucleotides matching TRBD1. Germline values: CDR1 MNHEY, CDR2 SMNVEV (reference sequence). The CDR3 is made up of 17 amino acids. Germline trimming cut 2 bases from V and 3 bases from J; bases unmatched to any gene: 11. The CDR3 DNA is TGTGCCAGCAGTTTACTAGACCGACAGGGTGGTACAGATACGCAGTATTTT. Its translation: CASSLLDRQGGTDTQYF.

In the case of this clone: In the same sample, other DNA sequences code for this CDR3. V usage is TRBV10-3 and J usage is TRBJ2-7; TRBD1 aligns across 10 bases. The V and J ends lost 6 bases and 3 bases, in that order; junction bases with no gene match: 2. Germline assignment: CDR1 ENHRY and CDR2 SYGVKD. This CDR3 is built from 13 residues. CDR3 nucleotide sequence: TGTGCCATCAGCGGGACAGGGGACTACGAGCAGTACTTC. Its protein product is CAISGTGDYEQYF.

The rearrangement joins TRBV9 to TRBJ2-7; 7 positions agree with TRBD1. The germline V gene encodes CDR1 SGDLS and CDR2 YYNGEE. The CDR3 is 15 amino acids. Unmatched junction bases numbered 5, after V lost 0 bases and J lost 2 bases. The CDR3 DNA follows: TGTGCCAGCAGCGTAGGACAGGGAAGAACCTACGAGCAGTACTTC. Translated, it gives CASSVGQGRTYEQYF.

The genes are TRBV5-8 and TRBJ2-3; D perhaps matches TRBD1 (5 bases). This CDR3 has 14 amino acids. Trimming pared 4 bases from V and 5 bases from J, leaving 14 bases between. CDR1 is SGHTS and CDR2 is YDEGEE in the germline V gene. The CDR3 coding sequence is TGTGCCAGCAGCGCCCTAGATAGGGGAGATACGCAGTATTTT. Residues: CASSALDRGDTQYF.

The J gene is TRBJ2-1, the V gene TRBV9, with 12 positions matching TRBD1. The CDR3 totals 15 residues. The ends lost 0 bases at V and 8 bases at J; junction bases unmatched: 3. Germline CDR1 SGDLS, CDR2 YYNGEE. The DNA of the CDR3 is TGTGCCAGCAGCGTAGCTGGGACAGGGGGCTATGAGCAGTTCTTC. Protein sequence: CASSVAGTGGYEQFF.

The chain recombines TRBV4-2 with TRBJ2-1; D may be TRBD2 (6 bases). The CDR3 has 17 residues. In germline, CDR1 is LGHNA, CDR2 YNFKEQ. The V end lost 1 base, the J end lost 2 bases, and 15 bases lay between the germline ends. CDR3 DNA sequence: TGTGCCAGCAGCCAAGGCCGCGGGACTCCCACCTACAATGAGCAGTTCTTC. Protein product: CASSQGRGTPTYNEQFF.

With regard to this clone: At the DNA level, this CDR3 is encoded by other sequences in the same sample as well. The V and J genes are TRBV19 and TRBJ2-7; a possible D gene is TRBD1 (5 bases). The germline CDR1 and CDR2 sequences are LNHDA and SQIVND (reference sequence). The CDR3 sequence is 13 residues long. V was trimmed by 4 bases and J by 1 base, leaving 8 bases between them. The CDR3, as DNA: TGTGCCAGTAGTAGGGCAGGGTCCTACGAGCAGTACTTC. Its protein product is CASSRAGSYEQYF.

J is TRBJ2-3 and V is TRBV5-1, with 9 bases that match TRBD1. Germline CDR1 and CDR2: SGHRS and YFSETQ. V dropped 0 bases and J dropped 2; count of bases not matched to a gene: 4. The CDR3 totals 16 residues. In nucleotides, the CDR3 is TGCGCCAGCAGCTTGGACAGGGGGCTTCTCACAGATACGCAGTATTTT. Its protein product is CASSLDRGLLTDTQYF.

The rearrangement links TRBV19 to TRBJ2-1; D is ambiguous. CDR1 and CDR2 (germline): LNHDA, SQIVND (reference sequence). This CDR3 comprises 16 residues. Trimming shortened V by 4 bases and J by 6 bases, and 19 bases separated the two germline ends. CDR3 DNA: TGTGCCAGTAGTACTATACCGGTAAGGGCGGTCAATGAGCAGTTCTTC. This translates into CASSTIPVRAVNEQFF.

This clone appeared once. The rearrangement uses TRBV19 and TRBJ2-1; D is uncertain. CDR3 size: 12 residues. Trimming shortened V by 2 bases and J by 8 bases, and 7 bases separated the two germline ends. Per the germline V gene, CDR1 is LNHDA and CDR2 is SQIVND (reference sequence). DNA of the CDR3: TGTGCCAGTAGTATACAAGGGTATGAGCAGTTCTTC. This gives the protein CASSIQGYEQFF.

The V and J genes are TRBV29-1 and TRBJ2-7; TRBD2 aligns across 9 bases. The germline gives CDR1 SQVTM, CDR2 ANQGSEA. V shed 8 bases, J shed 2 bases, and the junction held 7 bases outside the gene matches. This CDR3 is 13 amino acids long. The CDR3 spells CSPGLARTYEQYF. The DNA for the CDR3 is TGCAGCCCAGGACTAGCGAGAACCTACGAGCAGTACTTC.

The chain employs TRBV30 and TRBJ2-1; D gene ambiguous. With 4 bases removed from V and 4 bases from J, the gap between germline ends came to 11 bases. This CDR3 comprises 13 residues. Germline V CDR1 and CDR2: GTSNPN, SVGIG (reference sequence). This CDR3 reads CAWTPYSYNEQFF. In DNA, the CDR3 is TGTGCCTGGACCCCCTACAGTTACAATGAGCAGTTCTTC.

The chain carries TRBV27 and TRBJ1-1; D remains unclear. In germline, CDR1 is MNHEY, CDR2 SMNVEV (reference sequence). V lost 3 bases, J lost 1 base, and 18 bases lay in between. This CDR3 has 17 amino acids. In DNA, the CDR3 is TGTGCCAGCAGTTTTCGGGCCAGTAGAGACTCGAACACTGAAGCTTTCTTT. This gives the protein CASSFRASRDSNTEAFF.

The V gene is TRBV6-1, the J gene TRBJ2-3, with TRBD1 as a possible D gene (5 bases). CDR3 length equals 16 residues. Trimming removed 2 bases at V and 7 bases at J, with 19 bases between. Germline V CDR1 and CDR2: MNHNS, SASEGT. The CDR3 DNA follows: TGTGCCAGCAGTGAACGGGCAGGGTGGATGGAAAATACGCAGTATTTT. Encoded protein: CASSERAGWMENTQYF.

This chain joins TRBV9 and TRBJ2-5, with a possible D match to TRBD2 (5 bases). This CDR3 spans 14 amino acids. The germline gives CDR1 SGDLS, CDR2 YYNGEE. V shed 0 bases and J shed 4 bases, with 10 bases lying between them. CDR3 nucleotides: TGTGCCAGCAGCGTAGGAGCTAGCTTAGAGACCCAGTACTTC. It translates to CASSVGASLETQYF. The full variable domain, rest sourced from reference TRBV9 and TRBJ2-5, is DSGVTQTPKHLITATGQRVTLRCSPRSGDLSVYWYQQSLDQGLQFLIQYYNGEERAKGNILERFSAQQFPDLHSELNLSSLELGDSALYFCASSVGASLETQYFGPGTRLLVL.

As concerns this clone: The sample holds other DNA sequences that translate to the same CDR3. The J gene is TRBJ2-1, the V gene TRBV5-1; 9 nucleotides agree with TRBD2. Trimming took 1 base from V and 0 from J; bases not matched to a gene: 2. The germline CDR1 and CDR2 sequences are SGHRS and YFSETQ. The CDR3 length is 16 residues. In DNA form, the CDR3 reads TGCGCCAGCAGCTTGAGTAGCGGGGGCTCCTACAATGAGCAGTTCTTC. Its translation: CASSLSSGGSYNEQFF.

The chain joins TRBV7-3 to TRBJ2-1; 7 nucleotides align to TRBD2. Trimming cost V 5 bases and J 0 bases; bases outside gene matches: 13. Germline V gene data show CDR1 as SGHTA and CDR2 as FQGTGA. The CDR3 is 18 amino acids. CDR3 DNA sequence: TGTGCCAGCAGCCCGAAGATATCAAAGCGGGGCTCCTACAATGAGCAGTTCTTC. Protein sequence: CASSPKISKRGSYNEQFF.

CDR3 in DNA: TGTGCCAGCAGTTACCTTAGCAATCAGCCCCAGCATTTT. It encodes CASSYLSNQPQHF. This chain connects TRBV6-6 to TRBJ1-5; D remains ambiguous. Germline V gene data show CDR1 as MNHNY and CDR2 as SVGAGI (reference sequence). Trimming pared 2 bases from V and 0 bases from J, leaving 2 bases between. The CDR3 sequence is 13 residues long.

V usage is TRBV27 and J usage is TRBJ2-3, with D perhaps TRBD1 (5 bases). Germline CDR1 reads MNHEY; CDR2 reads SMNVEV (reference sequence). The CDR3 has 15 residues. Trimming pared 2 bases from V and 1 base from J, leaving 10 bases between. The CDR3 spells CASSLQGSRTDTQYF. CDR3 nucleotides: TGTGCCAGCAGTTTACAGGGAAGCCGCACAGATACGCAGTATTTT.

V and J are TRBV5-1 and TRBJ2-7, with 7 bases that match TRBD2. Trimming cost V 1 base and J 4 bases; bases outside gene matches: 5. The germline V gene encodes CDR1 SGHRS and CDR2 YFSETQ. This CDR3 has 14 amino acids. CDR3 loop: CASSLTSEKYEQYF. In DNA form, the CDR3 reads TGCGCCAGCAGCTTGACTAGCGAGAAATACGAGCAGTACTTC.